The following is a T cell receptor (beta chain) sequence with its context. As yet, its antigen is unknown. A clone one base away is much larger, so this may be a read error. V lost 8 bases and J 7 bases, leaving 12 bases between the germline ends. The CDR3 has 12 residues. This sample was included in a study of tumor-infiltrating lymphocytes in primary liver carcinoma. Study summary: The patient population consisted of men and women between 30 and 69 years of age. Points from the study as a whole: Representation across all five tumor regions was limited to only about 7.5-24% of top clones. Pairs comparing tumor with adjacent tissue or blood overlapped less than pairs drawn from tumor regions.

The investigators made TCR beta cDNA from approximately 500 ng total RNA, using a constant-region primer. Researchers made the TCR beta libraries by running three nested multiplex PCR rounds with slightly modified ARM-PCR. The first two PCR rounds used TRBV1-TRBV30 forward primers with a C-beta reverse primer, approximately 11 cycles each. Each CDR3 protein is one row after TCRdb ran MiXCR on the multiplex PCR reads. The sample has 60,000 or so distinct CDR3 sequences; approximately 70% are singletons. The roughly 20-31 mg bulk tissue piece was not sorted before simultaneous RNA and DNA extraction. With chronic HBV infection, the patients were also treatment-naive.

The genes are TRBV12-3 or TRBV12-4 and TRBJ2-1, with D hard to call. The TCR originated in a man between 40 and 49 years old with primary liver carcinoma and hepatitis B virus infection. Sequencing input: liver tumor tissue from sampling region 2. The subset was: tumor region T2, inferior pole. CDR3 sequence: CASAVRRNEQFF. The CDR3 nucleotides are TGTGCCAGCGCCGTGAGGAGAAATGAGCAGTTCTTC.